Listed below are T cell receptor beta chains from one sample, sequenced in a study of control samples from healthy donors and cancer patients. Clones were sequenced by immunoSEQ multiplex PCR, and TCRdb holds only the in-frame ones, with some missing. Of 35,000 to 45,000 clones in the sample, under 95% were seen once. The sample taken for sequencing was PBMCs. These receptors were obtained from a woman aged 40 to 50 with head and neck cancer. The CDR3 runs from the conserved cysteine through the conserved F or W. Fields, in order: V gene, J gene, CDR3 protein.

TRBV13	TRBJ2-1	CASSAPMGLAGTSYNEQFF
TRBV3-1/TRBV3-2	TRBJ1-2	CASSQEWAVGSYGYTF
TRBV18	TRBJ2-7	CASSPYSYEQYF
TRBV18	TRBJ2-7	CASSPHPGQGGGEQYF
TRBV19	TRBJ2-2	CASTVAGDNTGELFF
TRBV11-3	TRBJ2-3	CASSFSGGARDTQYF
TRBV19	TRBJ1-2	CASSNGGSPYGYTF
TRBV4-1	TRBJ1-2	CASSPPDGGAGYGYTF
TRBV7-6	TRBJ1-1	CASSLSRGQGTTFF
TRBV10-3	TRBJ2-7	CAISGGAYEQYF
TRBV4-2	TRBJ1-4	CASSHGRTGASNEKLFF
TRBV14	TRBJ2-7	CASSQDGLGASGHSYEQYF
TRBV7-8	TRBJ1-1	CASSRVTEAFF
TRBV28	TRBJ2-5	CASRGSGTPGETQYF
TRBV28	TRBJ2-3	CASSPSLSTDTQYF
TRBV11-2	TRBJ2-5	CASSNSGTGVGAQYF
TRBV6-6	TRBJ2-7	CASSRSYEQYF
TRBV18	TRBJ1-5	CASSPLDRISNQPQHF
TRBV30	TRBJ2-3	CAWKLPGTSGRYDHTQYF
TRBV18	TRBJ1-5	CASSPQGSNQPQHF
TRBV5-1	TRBJ2-4	CASSLDLLAKNIQYF
TRBV10-1	TRBJ2-7	CASSEDSAYEQYF
TRBV10-1	TRBJ2-7	CASRTSGYEQYF
TRBV28	TRBJ2-1	CASRPTGGGYNEQFF
TRBV27	TRBJ2-7	CASSPGTSVYEQYF
TRBV6-5	TRBJ2-6	CASSSFTRGANVLTF